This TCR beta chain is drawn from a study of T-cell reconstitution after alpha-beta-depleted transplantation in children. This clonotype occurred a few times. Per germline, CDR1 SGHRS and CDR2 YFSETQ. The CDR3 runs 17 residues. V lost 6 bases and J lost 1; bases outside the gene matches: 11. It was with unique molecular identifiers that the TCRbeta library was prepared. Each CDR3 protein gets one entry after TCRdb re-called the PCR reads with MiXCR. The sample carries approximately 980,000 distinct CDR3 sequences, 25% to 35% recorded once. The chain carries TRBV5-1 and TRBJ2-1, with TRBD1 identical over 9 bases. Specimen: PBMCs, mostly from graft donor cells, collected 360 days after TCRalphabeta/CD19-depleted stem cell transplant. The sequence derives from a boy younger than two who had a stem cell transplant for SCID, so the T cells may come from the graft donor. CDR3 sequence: CASTPLTGTGSYNEQFF. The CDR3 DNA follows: TGCGCCAGCACCCCGCTGACCGGGACAGGGTCCTACAATGAGCAGTTCTTC. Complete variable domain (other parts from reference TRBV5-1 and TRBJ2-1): KAGVTQTPRYLIKTRGQQVTLSCSPISGHRSVSWYQQTPGQGLQFLFEYFSETQRNKGNFPGRFSGRQFSNSRSEMNVSTLELGDSALYLCASTPLTGTGSYNEQFFGPGTRLTVL.